The 4 T cell receptor beta chains in this list originate from one sample, sequenced in a study of blood T cell repertoires in COVID-19. TCRdb keeps only in-frame clones here, not all; method: immunoSEQ multiplex PCR. Among about 140,000 clones, more than 60% were seen once, and the ten largest hold about 8.4%. Sequencing was done on a sample of peripheral blood. Every receptor here comes from a woman aged 45-65 years with active or convalescent COVID-19.

The genes are TRBV4-3 and TRBJ2-7; 11 positions match TRBD2. Germline assignment: CDR1 LGHNA and CDR2 YSLEER. The CDR3 is made up of 16 amino acids. V lost 3 bases, J lost 4 bases, and 8 bases stayed unmatched. CDR3 nucleotide sequence: TGCGCCAGCAGCCAGGGCTTAGCGGGAGGGCGGTACGAGCAGTACTTC. Protein: CASSQGLAGGRYEQYF.

The V call is TRBV7-9, the J call TRBJ1-1; D remains unclear. The CDR3 runs 16 residues. Trimming cost V 5 bases and J 0 bases, with 16 bases left between them. CDR1 is SEHNR, CDR2 FQNEAQ, per germline (reference sequence). The CDR3 DNA reads as TGTGCCAGCAGCCCAGCAAGCCCTAGTATGAACACTGAAGCTTTCTTT. Its translation is CASSPASPSMNTEAFF. Filled out from reference TRBV7-9 and TRBJ1-1, the complete variable domain reads DTGVSQNPRHKITKRGQNVTFRCDPISEHNRLYWYRQTLGQGPEFLTYFQNEAQLEKSRLLSDRFSAERPKGSFSTLEIQRTEQGDSAMYLCASSPASPSMNTEAFFGQGTRLTVV.

The V and J genes are TRBV5-4 and TRBJ1-2, with 10 nucleotides matching TRBD1. The CDR3 is 16 amino acids. Losses at the gene ends were 2 bases for V and 3 bases for J; bases not matched to a gene: 7. Germline values: CDR1 SGHNT, CDR2 YYREEE (reference sequence). The CDR3 is CASSLSVGTGDYGYTF. The CDR3 bases are TGTGCCAGCAGCTTAAGTGTAGGGACAGGGGACTATGGCTACACCTTC.

This chain links TRBV28 with TRBJ1-5, with no clear D. Germline assignment: CDR1 MDHEN and CDR2 SYDVKM. V was shortened by 2 bases and J by 2 bases, with 10 bases between the two germline ends. CDR3 length equals 15 residues. CDR3 protein: CASSLGRGGNQPQHF. CDR3 nucleotide sequence: TGTGCCAGCAGTTTAGGCCGCGGGGGCAATCAGCCCCAGCATTTT.